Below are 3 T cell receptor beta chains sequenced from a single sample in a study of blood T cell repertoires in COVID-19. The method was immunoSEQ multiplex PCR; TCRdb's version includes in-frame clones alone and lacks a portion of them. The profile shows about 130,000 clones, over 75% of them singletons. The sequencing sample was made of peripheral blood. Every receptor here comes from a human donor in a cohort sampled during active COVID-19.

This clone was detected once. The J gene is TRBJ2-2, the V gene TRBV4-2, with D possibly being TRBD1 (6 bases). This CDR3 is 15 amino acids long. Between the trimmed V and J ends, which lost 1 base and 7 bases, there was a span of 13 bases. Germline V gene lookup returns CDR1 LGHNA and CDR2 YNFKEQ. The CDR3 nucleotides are TGTGCCAGCAGCCAAGGGAAGGGGGACCTCGGGGAGCTGTTTTTT. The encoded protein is CASSQGKGDLGELFF.

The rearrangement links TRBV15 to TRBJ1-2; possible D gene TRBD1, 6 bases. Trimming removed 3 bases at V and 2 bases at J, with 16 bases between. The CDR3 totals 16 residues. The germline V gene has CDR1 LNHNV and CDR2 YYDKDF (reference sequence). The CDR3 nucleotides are TGTGCCACCAGCAGGCAATTTGGACAGTTAAACTATGGCTACACCTTC. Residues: CATSRQFGQLNYGYTF.

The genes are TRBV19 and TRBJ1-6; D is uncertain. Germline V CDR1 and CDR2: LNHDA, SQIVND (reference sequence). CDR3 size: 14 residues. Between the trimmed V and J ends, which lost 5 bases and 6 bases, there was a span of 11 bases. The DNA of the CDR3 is TGTGCCAGTAGTCCCAGGCCTATTAATTCACCCCTCCACTTT. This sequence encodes CASSPRPINSPLHF.